A selection of T cell receptor beta chains follows, all from one sample in a study of T cell changes during pregnancy in multiple sclerosis. Sequenced by immunoSEQ multiplex PCR; TCRdb stores in-frame clones only, minus some. The data hold some 94,000 clones, with approximately 90% observed a single time. This specimen was peripheral blood, taken in the first trimester of pregnancy. These receptors came from a female donor in good health, enrolled as a control in a pregnancy study. CDR3s include the opening cysteine and the closing phenylalanine or tryptophan. The order of the fields is CDR3 DNA, CDR3 protein, V gene, J gene, clone size, D gene. The D gene is left open where the match is weak. Some rows have no size entry. The others give once, few or many, or a class for an expanded clone.

CDR3nt: TGTGCCAGCAGTTTGGGACAGGGTCCCGCCGGGGAGCTGTTTTTT
CDR3aa: CASSLGQGPAGELFF
v_gene: TRBV28
j_gene: TRBJ2-2
abundance: NA
d_gene: TRBD1

CDR3nt: TGTGCCAGCAGTAAAGACAGGGGGCTGGGCTACACCTTC
CDR3aa: CASSKDRGLGYTF
v_gene: TRBV27
j_gene: TRBJ1-2
abundance: NA
d_gene: TRBD1

CDR3nt: TGTGCCACCAGAAGACAGGGCTATGGCTACACCTTC
CDR3aa: CATRRQGYGYTF
v_gene: TRBV28
j_gene: TRBJ1-2
abundance: few
d_gene: TRBD1

CDR3nt: TGCAGCGTTGAGGGCAGGCCATCCATAAAGGACACTGAAGCTTTCTTT
CDR3aa: CSVEGRPSIKDTEAFF
v_gene: TRBV29-1
j_gene: TRBJ1-1
abundance: NA
d_gene: NA

CDR3nt: TGTGCCAGCAGCTGGGGCGGACCCCAGCATTTT
CDR3aa: CASSWGGPQHF
v_gene: TRBV7-2
j_gene: TRBJ1-5
abundance: few
d_gene: NA

CDR3nt: TGTGCCATCAGGCTGGAACCCACAGCTTACGAGCAGTACTTC
CDR3aa: CAIRLEPTAYEQYF
v_gene: TRBV10-3
j_gene: TRBJ2-7
abundance: NA
d_gene: NA

CDR3nt: TGTGCCAGTAACTCGTTGCGGGGGCACACCGGGGAGCTGTTTTTT
CDR3aa: CASNSLRGHTGELFF
v_gene: TRBV19
j_gene: TRBJ2-2
abundance: NA
d_gene: NA

CDR3nt: TGTGCCTGGAGTGGGGGGACAGGGGCCTACGAGCAGTACTTC
CDR3aa: CAWSGGTGAYEQYF
v_gene: TRBV30
j_gene: TRBJ2-7
abundance: NA
d_gene: TRBD1

CDR3nt: TGCGCCAGCAGCTTGGAGCTGCTGAACACTGAAGCTTTCTTT
CDR3aa: CASSLELLNTEAFF
v_gene: TRBV5-1
j_gene: TRBJ1-1
abundance: NA
d_gene: NA

CDR3nt: TGTGCCAGCAGTGTCGGTTGGGCCACTGAAGCTTTCTTT
CDR3aa: CASSVGWATEAFF
v_gene: TRBV2
j_gene: TRBJ1-1
abundance: NA
d_gene: NA

CDR3nt: TGCGCCAGCAGCCTCGGACAGGTTTTAAATTCACCCCTCCACTTT
CDR3aa: CASSLGQVLNSPLHF
v_gene: TRBV4-1
j_gene: TRBJ1-6
abundance: NA
d_gene: TRBD1

CDR3nt: TGTGCCAGCACCCTAAGCAGGGACTACGAGCAGTACTTC
CDR3aa: CASTLSRDYEQYF
v_gene: TRBV28
j_gene: TRBJ2-7
abundance: NA
d_gene: NA

CDR3nt: TGTGCCAGCAGTTTAACCCCAGATGTCTATGGCTACACCTTC
CDR3aa: CASSLTPDVYGYTF
v_gene: TRBV27
j_gene: TRBJ1-2
abundance: NA
d_gene: NA

CDR3nt: TGCGCCAGCAGCTTGGACAGGCAACCTAATGAAAAACTGTTTTTT
CDR3aa: CASSLDRQPNEKLFF
v_gene: TRBV5-1
j_gene: TRBJ1-4
abundance: once
d_gene: NA

CDR3nt: TGTGCCAGTAATCTGCCCGGGTTGTTTTATGGCTACACCTTC
CDR3aa: CASNLPGLFYGYTF
v_gene: TRBV19
j_gene: TRBJ1-2
abundance: NA
d_gene: NA

CDR3nt: TGTGCCAGCAGTAACCAGGGAGGGGATACGCAGTATTTT
CDR3aa: CASSNQGGDTQYF
v_gene: TRBV2
j_gene: TRBJ2-3
abundance: NA
d_gene: TRBD2

CDR3nt: TGTGCCAGCAGCTTAGCCAGTGGACAGCACAATCAGCCCCAGCATTTT
CDR3aa: CASSLASGQHNQPQHF
v_gene: TRBV7-9
j_gene: TRBJ1-5
abundance: NA
d_gene: NA

CDR3nt: TGTGCCAGCAGAACCAGCTCTGGAAACACCATATATTTT
CDR3aa: CASRTSSGNTIYF
v_gene: TRBV6-1
j_gene: TRBJ1-3
abundance: NA
d_gene: NA

CDR3nt: TGTGCCAGTAGTATACCGGCAGGGGTGTCCCAGAACTATGGCTACACCTTC
CDR3aa: CASSIPAGVSQNYGYTF
v_gene: TRBV19
j_gene: TRBJ1-2
abundance: NA
d_gene: NA

CDR3nt: TGTGCCAGCTCACCACCGAGTTTCGAGACCCAGTACTTC
CDR3aa: CASSPPSFETQYF
v_gene: TRBV18
j_gene: TRBJ2-5
abundance: NA
d_gene: NA

CDR3nt: TGTGCCAGTAGTGACAGGAACACTGAAGCTTTCTTT
CDR3aa: CASSDRNTEAFF
v_gene: TRBV19
j_gene: TRBJ1-1
abundance: NA
d_gene: NA

CDR3nt: TGTGCCAGCAGCGCCGATGGGGGGGGCACTGAAGCTTTCTTT
CDR3aa: CASSADGGGTEAFF
v_gene: TRBV9
j_gene: TRBJ1-1
abundance: NA
d_gene: NA

CDR3nt: TGCGCCAGCAGCCAAGAGTACCCTCAACTAGCGGGGGACGAAGGGACGCAGTATTTT
CDR3aa: CASSQEYPQLAGDEGTQYF
v_gene: TRBV4-3
j_gene: TRBJ2-3
abundance: once
d_gene: TRBD2

CDR3nt: TGTGCCAGTAGTCGGGGAGGGGACACTGAAGCTTTCTTT
CDR3aa: CASSRGGDTEAFF
v_gene: TRBV19
j_gene: TRBJ1-1
abundance: NA
d_gene: NA

CDR3nt: TGTGCCAGCAGCGAACCTACAGGGGGCACTGAAGCTTTCTTT
CDR3aa: CASSEPTGGTEAFF
v_gene: TRBV9
j_gene: TRBJ1-1
abundance: once
d_gene: TRBD1

CDR3nt: TGTGCCAGCAGCCTGAAGACAGTTTTGGGTGATGAAAAACTGTTTTTT
CDR3aa: CASSLKTVLGDEKLFF
v_gene: TRBV7-2
j_gene: TRBJ1-4
abundance: few
d_gene: NA

CDR3nt: TGTGCCTGGAGTGTACAGGGCTATGAAAAACTGTTTTTT
CDR3aa: CAWSVQGYEKLFF
v_gene: TRBV30
j_gene: TRBJ1-4
abundance: NA
d_gene: NA

CDR3nt: TGCGCCAGCAGCCCCGACAGCAATGAGCAGTTCTTC
CDR3aa: CASSPDSNEQFF
v_gene: TRBV5-1
j_gene: TRBJ2-1
abundance: NA
d_gene: NA

CDR3nt: TGTGCCAGCAGCGCAAACCAAGAGACCCAGTACTTC
CDR3aa: CASSANQETQYF
v_gene: TRBV9
j_gene: TRBJ2-5
abundance: NA
d_gene: NA

CDR3nt: TGTGCCAGCAGCAGCGGGGGTTTCCAAGAGACCCAGTACTTC
CDR3aa: CASSSGGFQETQYF
v_gene: TRBV4-2
j_gene: TRBJ2-5
abundance: NA
d_gene: TRBD2

CDR3nt: TGTGCCAGCAGTGACTCGGGGGACACCAGGGGAGAGCAGTTCTTC
CDR3aa: CASSDSGDTRGEQFF
v_gene: TRBV6-4
j_gene: TRBJ2-1
abundance: NA
d_gene: NA

CDR3nt: TGTGCCAGCAGGTACCTGGATGGACAGGGAAGAGAAAAACTGTTTTTT
CDR3aa: CASRYLDGQGREKLFF
v_gene: TRBV28
j_gene: TRBJ1-4
abundance: NA
d_gene: TRBD1

CDR3nt: TGTGCCAGCAGCATCGGACTAGCGGGGGGGGCAGGTTTGGGGACCGGGGAGCTGTTTTTT
CDR3aa: CASSIGLAGGAGLGTGELFF
v_gene: TRBV9
j_gene: TRBJ2-2
abundance: NA
d_gene: TRBD2

CDR3nt: TGTGCCAGCAGCCCCTTCCCCCGGTCGGCGGATCAGCCCCAGCATTTT
CDR3aa: CASSPFPRSADQPQHF
v_gene: TRBV7-8
j_gene: TRBJ1-5
abundance: NA
d_gene: NA

CDR3nt: TGTGCCAGCAGCCAAACCTTAGGACAGGGACAGAACACCATATATTTT
CDR3aa: CASSQTLGQGQNTIYF
v_gene: TRBV4-2
j_gene: TRBJ1-3
abundance: few
d_gene: TRBD1

CDR3nt: TGCGCCAGCAGCCAAGGGTCCAGGAACTATGGCTACACCTTC
CDR3aa: CASSQGSRNYGYTF
v_gene: TRBV4-1
j_gene: TRBJ1-2
abundance: few
d_gene: NA

CDR3nt: TGCAGTGCTCCACAGTTCTATGGCTACACCTTC
CDR3aa: CSAPQFYGYTF
v_gene: TRBV20-1
j_gene: TRBJ1-2
abundance: NA
d_gene: NA

CDR3nt: TGTGCCAGCAGCCTAATCGTCCCGGGACAGGGCCGAAGAGGTACGCAGTATTTT
CDR3aa: CASSLIVPGQGRRGTQYF
v_gene: TRBV28
j_gene: TRBJ2-3
abundance: NA
d_gene: TRBD1

CDR3nt: TGTGCCAGCAGCTTCTCAGGGTCCCAGCCCCAGCATTTT
CDR3aa: CASSFSGSQPQHF
v_gene: TRBV7-2
j_gene: TRBJ1-5
abundance: NA
d_gene: NA

CDR3nt: TGTGCCAGCAGCCTTTCCCTTGGCGGGGGGTATAGCACAGATACGCAGTATTTT
CDR3aa: CASSLSLGGGYSTDTQYF
v_gene: TRBV7-8
j_gene: TRBJ2-3
abundance: NA
d_gene: TRBD2

CDR3nt: TGTGCCAGCACCAGACAGGGGAATCAGCCCCAGCATTTT
CDR3aa: CASTRQGNQPQHF
v_gene: TRBV7-2
j_gene: TRBJ1-5
abundance: NA
d_gene: TRBD1

CDR3nt: TGCGCCAGCAGCTTAGGCGACAGGGTCCCCGGGGAGCTGTTTTTT
CDR3aa: CASSLGDRVPGELFF
v_gene: TRBV5-1
j_gene: TRBJ2-2
abundance: NA
d_gene: TRBD1

CDR3nt: TGTGCCAGCAGCTTGAAGGAGACCTACGAGCAGTACTTC
CDR3aa: CASSLKETYEQYF
v_gene: TRBV11-3
j_gene: TRBJ2-7
abundance: NA
d_gene: NA

CDR3nt: TGTGCCAGCAGCTCCAGCGATCTGAACTATGGCTACACCTTC
CDR3aa: CASSSSDLNYGYTF
v_gene: TRBV11-1
j_gene: TRBJ1-2
abundance: NA
d_gene: NA

CDR3nt: TGCGAACCCGGGGCGGGATTTAACTATGGCTACACCTTC
CDR3aa: CEPGAGFNYGYTF
v_gene: TRBV27
j_gene: TRBJ1-2
abundance: NA
d_gene: NA

CDR3nt: TGCGCCAGCAGCTTTGGGGCCACCGGGGAGCTGTTTTTT
CDR3aa: CASSFGATGELFF
v_gene: TRBV5-1
j_gene: TRBJ2-2
abundance: NA
d_gene: NA

CDR3nt: TGCGCCAGCAGCTACAACAGGCCTTCGAACACTGAAGCTTTCTTT
CDR3aa: CASSYNRPSNTEAFF
v_gene: TRBV5-1
j_gene: TRBJ1-1
abundance: NA
d_gene: NA

CDR3nt: TGCGCCAGCAGCCGACTCCTCGCTAGCGGGGGGGCCGCAGATACGCAGTATTTT
CDR3aa: CASSRLLASGGAADTQYF
v_gene: TRBV4-1
j_gene: TRBJ2-3
abundance: NA
d_gene: TRBD2

CDR3nt: TGTGCCAGCTCACCACCAGGGGCAAGTGGTCAGCCCCAGCATTTT
CDR3aa: CASSPPGASGQPQHF
v_gene: TRBV18
j_gene: TRBJ1-5
abundance: NA
d_gene: NA

CDR3nt: TGTGCCAGCAGCCAAGAGCCAAGCGGGGGCTACAATGAGCAGTTCTTC
CDR3aa: CASSQEPSGGYNEQFF
v_gene: TRBV4-2
j_gene: TRBJ2-1
abundance: few
d_gene: TRBD2

CDR3nt: TGTGCCAGCAGCTATTCCGGGACTAAAAGCACAGATACGCAGTATTTT
CDR3aa: CASSYSGTKSTDTQYF
v_gene: TRBV11-2
j_gene: TRBJ2-3
abundance: NA
d_gene: TRBD2

CDR3nt: TGCGCCAGCAGCCTTACAGGGGGTCAAGAGACCCAGTACTTC
CDR3aa: CASSLTGGQETQYF
v_gene: TRBV5-1
j_gene: TRBJ2-5
abundance: few
d_gene: TRBD1

CDR3nt: TGTGCCAGCAGCCAAGACGCAGGTATGAACACTGAAGCTTTCTTT
CDR3aa: CASSQDAGMNTEAFF
v_gene: TRBV4-2
j_gene: TRBJ1-1
abundance: NA
d_gene: NA

CDR3nt: TGTGCCAGCAGCCGACAGGGGAGCTCCTATAATTCACCCCTCCACTTT
CDR3aa: CASSRQGSSYNSPLHF
v_gene: TRBV5-8
j_gene: TRBJ1-6
abundance: NA
d_gene: TRBD1